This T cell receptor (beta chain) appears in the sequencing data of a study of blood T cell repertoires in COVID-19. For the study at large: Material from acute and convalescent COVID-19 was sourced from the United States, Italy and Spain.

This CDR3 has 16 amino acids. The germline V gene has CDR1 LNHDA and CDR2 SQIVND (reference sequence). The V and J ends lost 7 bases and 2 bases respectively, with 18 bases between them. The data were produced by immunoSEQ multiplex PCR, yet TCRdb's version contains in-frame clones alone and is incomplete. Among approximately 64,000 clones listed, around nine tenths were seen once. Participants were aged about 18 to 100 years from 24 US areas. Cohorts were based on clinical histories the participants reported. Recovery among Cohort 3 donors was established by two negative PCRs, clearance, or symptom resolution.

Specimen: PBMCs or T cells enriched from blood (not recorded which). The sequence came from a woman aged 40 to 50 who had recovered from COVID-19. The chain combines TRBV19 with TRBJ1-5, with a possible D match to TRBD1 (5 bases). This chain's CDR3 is CASTVLGVTGNQPQHF. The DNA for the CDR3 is TGTGCCAGTACTGTTTTAGGCGTGACAGGCAATCAGCCCCAGCATTTT.